What follows are 2 T cell receptor beta chains derived from one specimen sequenced in a study of identifying expanded T cells in peripheral blood. Libraries were prepared by immunoSEQ multiplex PCR; TCRdb keeps only in-frame clonotypes and omits some of them. The sample holds 75,000 to 90,000 clones, around nine tenths seen once. The sample taken for sequencing was blood. All receptors derive from a person between 18 and 75 years old in good health.

This clone was seen a handful of times. The chain couples TRBV4-3 to TRBJ2-3; weak D call: TRBD2 (5 bases). Trimming pared 4 bases from V and 4 bases from J, leaving 12 bases between. The germline gives CDR1 LGHNA, CDR2 YSLEER. This CDR3 comprises 14 residues. CDR3 DNA: TGCGCCAGCAGCCCCTGGGAGAGCGCAGATACGCAGTATTTT. Residues: CASSPWESADTQYF.

The chain links TRBV27 to TRBJ1-4, with 10 bases that match TRBD1. CDR1 and CDR2 from the germline V gene are MNHEY and SMNVEV (reference sequence). Trimming took 6 bases from V and 7 from J; bases not matched to a gene: 5. This CDR3 is 14 amino acids long. CDR3 protein: CASSRDRGSEKLFF. CDR3 in DNA: TGTGCCAGCAGCCGGGACAGGGGAAGTGAAAAACTGTTTTTT.